Below, 26 T cell receptor beta chains from the same sample are listed, as sequenced in a study of T cell changes during pregnancy in multiple sclerosis. Assay used: immunoSEQ multiplex PCR; TCRdb lists only in-frame clones, some missing. The table shows 60,000 to 85,000 clones, with more than 85% occurring only once. This specimen was peripheral blood, taken in the first trimester of pregnancy. These receptors originate from a female donor with multiple sclerosis, enrolled in a pregnancy study.

The chain is built from TRBV6-1 and TRBJ2-7, with D possibly TRBD2 on 6 matching bases. CDR3 length: 14 amino acids. V lost 7 bases and J lost 2, with 15 bases in between. Germline V lookup: CDR1 MNHNS, CDR2 SASEGT. The CDR3 protein is CASTPAGEAYEQYF. The CDR3 nucleotides read TGTGCCAGCACCCCTGCCGGGGAGGCCTACGAGCAGTACTTC.

The V and J genes are TRBV28 and TRBJ1-5; tentatively, D is TRBD1 (6 bases). Germline V CDR1 and CDR2: MDHEN, SYDVKM. The germline V and J ends were trimmed by 5 bases and 11 bases, with 25 bases remaining between them. The length of the CDR3 is 16 residues. The CDR3 sequence is CASSPERKTGRLTQHF. The CDR3 DNA reads TGTGCCAGCAGTCCCGAACGTAAGACAGGTCGGCTAACCCAGCATTTT.

This clone was seen just once. J is TRBJ2-5 and V is TRBV5-4, with 12 bases identical to TRBD2. The germline V gene has CDR1 SGHNT and CDR2 YYREEE (reference sequence). V shed 0 bases, J shed 5 bases, and the junction held 2 bases outside the gene matches. This CDR3 spans 15 amino acids. The DNA for the CDR3 is TGTGCCAGCAGCTTGGGACTAGCGGGAGCGGAGACCCAGTACTTC. This codes for CASSLGLAGAETQYF.

The chain combines TRBV19 with TRBJ2-1; a weak D match, TRBD2 (6 bases). This CDR3 contains 13 residues. Trimming left V 9 bases short and J 4 bases short, with 13 bases between. The germline CDR1 and CDR2 sequences are LNHDA and SQIVND (reference sequence). In nucleotides, the CDR3 is TGTGCCAGGGTGGCGGGATTATACAATGAGCAGTTCTTC. Residues: CARVAGLYNEQFF.

The V and J genes are TRBV2 and TRBJ2-1; 11 bases fit TRBD2. CDR1 and CDR2 from the germline V gene are SNHLY and FYNNEI. The CDR3 runs 15 residues. V gave up 1 base and J gave up 10 bases; unmatched junction bases: 6. CDR3 nucleotides: TGTGCCAGCAGTGAAGTTAGCGGGGGGGCAAGGGAGCAGTTCTTC. Encoded protein: CASSEVSGGAREQFF.

This clone was found once. The chain joins TRBV12-2 to TRBJ2-2; TRBD2 is taken as the D call from the table, unchecked against the DNA. TRBV12-2 is annotated as a pseudogene. This CDR3 contains 15 residues. The CDR3 sequence: CASRLKLCRTGELFF. CDR3 coding DNA: TGTGCAAGTCGCTTAAAGCTATGCCGTACCGGGGAGCTGTTTTTT.

In its sample, this clone was seen a few times. This chain connects TRBV25-1 to TRBJ1-2; D call uncertain. Trimming removed 6 bases at V and 8 bases at J, with 19 bases between. Germline-derived CDR1 and CDR2 are MGHDK and SYGVNS. This CDR3 has 14 amino acids. DNA for the CDR3: TGTGCCAGCAGCGGTACCCCTGACTCTCGCGGCTACACCTTC. This sequence encodes CASSGTPDSRGYTF.

V usage is TRBV18 and J usage is TRBJ2-7; D uncertain. Germline lookup yields CDR1 KGHSH and CDR2 LQKENI. V gave up 2 bases and J gave up 5 bases, with 7 bases separating them. This CDR3 is 12 amino acids long. CDR3 amino acids: CASSPSVHEQYF. The CDR3 DNA reads TGTGCCAGCTCACCATCCGTCCACGAGCAGTACTTC.

The chain carries TRBV5-1 and TRBJ1-1; D may be TRBD1 (5 bases). Trimming stripped 6 bases from V and 1 base from J, with 16 bases between. The germline V gene encodes CDR1 SGHRS and CDR2 YFSETQ. There are 15 residues in the CDR3. DNA for the CDR3: TGCGCCAGCAAAACCCGGGCAGGGCCGAACACTGAAGCTTTCTTT. Amino acids: CASKTRAGPNTEAFF.

The chain has TRBV4-1 and TRBJ2-1; no reliable D call. Germline CDR1 reads MGHRA; CDR2 reads YSYEKL. CDR3 length: 15 amino acids. V lost 2 bases and J lost 5, with 13 bases in between. Here the CDR3 DNA reads TGCGCCAGCAGCCAACCGAGTCCTCCCGACAATGAGCAGTTCTTC. It specifies CASSQPSPPDNEQFF.

The J gene is TRBJ1-5, the V gene TRBV15, with a possible D match to TRBD1 (5 bases). The germline V gene encodes CDR1 LNHNV and CDR2 YYDKDF (reference sequence). Between the trimmed V and J ends, which lost 0 bases and 2 bases, there was a span of 14 bases. The CDR3 has 17 amino acids. The CDR3 protein is CATSRERSTEGNQPQHF. The CDR3 DNA reads TGTGCCACCAGCAGAGAAAGATCGACAGAGGGCAATCAGCCCCAGCATTTT.

The V call is TRBV28, the J call TRBJ1-5, with D perhaps TRBD1 (5 bases). The germline CDR1 and CDR2 sequences are MDHEN and SYDVKM. There are 16 residues in the CDR3. Trimming took 6 bases from V and 1 from J, leaving 16 bases between them. This CDR3 reads CASRPPGGLSNQPQHF. CDR3 nucleotides: TGTGCCAGCAGACCCCCGGGGGGGTTAAGCAATCAGCCCCAGCATTTT.

The chain couples TRBV6-5 to TRBJ1-4; perhaps TRBD1 as D (5 bases). Trimming removed 4 bases at V and 7 bases at J, with 13 bases between. Germline V gene sequence: CDR1 MNHEY, CDR2 SVGAGI. The CDR3 is 14 amino acids. The CDR3 region is CASSSVDSVEKLFF. The CDR3 region has the DNA TGTGCCAGCAGTTCCGTCGACAGCGTTGAAAAACTGTTTTTT.

The chain is built from TRBV11-2 and TRBJ1-3; possible D gene TRBD1, 6 bases. V lost 2 bases and J 3 bases, leaving 11 bases between the germline ends. Germline values: CDR1 SGHAT, CDR2 FQNNGV. This CDR3 has 15 residues. The CDR3 spells CASSLTTGLGNTIYF. CDR3 DNA sequence: TGTGCCAGCAGCTTAACTACAGGGCTTGGAAACACCATATATTTT.

The genes are TRBV29-1 and TRBJ2-1; 9 bases line up with TRBD2. There are 13 residues in the CDR3. Germline lookup yields CDR1 SQVTM and CDR2 ANQGSEA. The V and J ends lost 4 bases and 12 bases, in that order; junction bases with no gene match: 10. CDR3 residues: CSVGASGDGRQFF. The CDR3 nucleotides are TGCAGCGTTGGGGCTAGCGGGGACGGGAGGCAGTTCTTC.

The V call is TRBV7-6, the J call TRBJ2-1; TRBD1 aligns across 11 bases. With 2 bases clipped from V and 10 bases from J, the junction kept 7 bases outside the gene matches. Germline V gene data show CDR1 as SGHVS and CDR2 as FNYEAQ. This CDR3 spans 15 amino acids. The CDR3 spells CASSLWGQGGLEQFF. The CDR3 nucleotides are TGTGCCAGCAGCTTATGGGGACAGGGGGGCCTAGAGCAGTTCTTC.

The V and J genes are TRBV27 and TRBJ2-1; TRBD2 matches at 8 bases. V gave up 9 bases and J gave up 2 bases; unmatched junction bases: 9. The CDR3 runs 15 residues. The V gene's germline CDR1 is MNHEY and CDR2 SMNVEV (reference sequence). Written as DNA, the CDR3 is TGTGCCAGACACCAGGGCGGGAGGACCTACAATGAGCAGTTCTTC. Translated, it gives CARHQGGRTYNEQFF.

The chain employs TRBV7-3 and TRBJ2-7; 10 bases map to TRBD1. V lost 8 bases to trimming and J lost 6 bases; unmatched junction nucleotides: 10. The CDR3 covers 14 residues. Per the germline V gene, CDR1 is SGHTA and CDR2 is FQGTGA. Here the CDR3 reads CASGPGTGASEQYF. In DNA, the CDR3 is TGTGCCAGCGGACCGGGGACAGGGGCGTCCGAGCAGTACTTC.

The CDR3: CASSASTGASGEQYF. The CDR3 nucleotides are TGCGCCAGCAGCGCGAGCACAGGGGCCTCGGGGGAGCAGTACTTC. The chain combines TRBV5-1 with TRBJ2-7; 7 bases fit TRBD1. There are 15 residues in the CDR3. J lost 7 bases, V lost 4 bases, and 14 bases had no gene match. Germline V gene data show CDR1 as SGHRS and CDR2 as YFSETQ.

The chain uses TRBV4-2 and TRBJ1-2, with 9 nucleotides matching TRBD1. The CDR3 totals 14 residues. Trimming at V came to 3 bases and at J to 8 bases, leaving 7 bases not matched to a gene. Germline loops: CDR1 LGHNA, CDR2 YNFKEQ. CDR3 protein: CASSQDRGSSGYTF. The CDR3 DNA is TGTGCCAGCAGCCAGGACAGGGGATCCAGCGGCTACACCTTC.

The V and J genes are TRBV6-7 and TRBJ1-5, with unresolved D. TRBV6-7 is placed among ORFs of uncertain function. Trimming stripped 0 bases from V and 0 bases from J, with 9 bases between. This CDR3 spans 16 amino acids. The CDR3 protein is CASSYSSLYSNQPQHF. The CDR3 DNA sequence: TGTGCCAGCAGTTACTCGTCACTTTATAGCAATCAGCCCCAGCATTTT.

CDR3 protein: CASSLRLTSLGEQFF. The DNA of the CDR3 is TGTGCCAGCAGTTTAAGGTTGACTAGTTTAGGTGAGCAGTTCTTC. This chain joins TRBV27 and TRBJ2-1, with D perhaps TRBD2 (6 bases). This CDR3 spans 15 amino acids. In germline, CDR1 is MNHEY, CDR2 SMNVEV (reference sequence). The V gene lost 2 bases and the J gene lost 9 bases, with 17 bases spanning the gap.

V gene TRBV9 combines with J gene TRBJ1-2, with TRBD1 matching 7 bases. Looked up from germline, CDR1 is SGDLS and CDR2 is YYNGEE. The CDR3 totals 13 residues. J lost 5 bases, V lost 3 bases, and 4 bases had no gene match. The CDR3 loop is CASSAQTGYGYTF. The CDR3 coding sequence is TGTGCCAGCAGCGCCCAGACAGGGTATGGCTACACCTTC.

The chain combines TRBV27 with TRBJ2-4; 8 nucleotides align to TRBD1. The CDR3 loop spans 14 amino acids. Trimming cost V 3 bases and J 7 bases; bases outside gene matches: 5. The V gene's germline CDR1 is MNHEY and CDR2 SMNVEV (reference sequence). CDR3 loop: CASSLRTGMNIQYF. CDR3 bases: TGTGCCAGCAGTTTGCGGACAGGGATGAACATTCAGTACTTC.

This clone showed up just once. The chain joins TRBV28 to TRBJ2-1; perhaps TRBD2 as D (5 bases). This CDR3 region has 17 residues. The V end was cut by 1 base, the J end by 10 bases, with 23 bases between. The germline V gene has CDR1 MDHEN and CDR2 SYDVKM. The CDR3 protein is CASSLLVGFRDRREQFF. The CDR3, as DNA: TGTGCCAGCAGTTTATTAGTCGGCTTCCGGGATCGACGGGAGCAGTTCTTC.

This clone was recorded only once. The chain joins TRBV7-6 to TRBJ1-3; no clear D gene. The V end was cut by 4 bases, the J end by 2 bases, with 15 bases between. The germline CDR1 and CDR2 sequences are SGHVS and FNYEAQ. The CDR3 length is 16 residues. In DNA, the CDR3 is TGTGCCAGCAGCTCCACCCAAGAGGAAGCTGGAAACACCATATATTTT. Translated, it gives CASSSTQEEAGNTIYF.